What follows are 13 T cell receptor beta chains derived from one specimen sequenced in a study of response to subunit inactivated influenza vaccine. TCRdb re-called the RT-PCR reads with MiXCR, one entry per CDR3 protein. The sample has about 580,000 distinct CDR3 sequences; 12% to 15% are singletons. This sample comprised PBMCs from blood, obtained 12 days after vaccination. These receptors were taken from a man between 50 and 59 years old who received an inactivated influenza vaccine.

This chain joins TRBV19 and TRBJ1-2; TRBD1 matches 8 bases. V shed 6 bases, J shed 3 bases, and the junction held 6 bases outside the gene matches. Germline V gives CDR1 LNHDA, CDR2 SQIVND (reference sequence). This CDR3 region has 14 residues. The chain's CDR3 is CASRPTGAYYGYTF. The CDR3 coding sequence is TGTGCCAGTAGACCGACAGGGGCTTACTATGGCTACACCTTC.

This clonotype was seen more than once but under ten times. This chain connects TRBV7-2 to TRBJ1-5; a weak D match, TRBD1 (6 bases). This CDR3 comprises 13 residues. The germline V and J ends were trimmed by 5 bases and 6 bases, with 11 bases remaining between them. Germline V gives CDR1 SGHTA, CDR2 FQGNSA. The CDR3 sequence is CASSPGVSQPQHF. The CDR3 coding sequence is TGTGCCAGCAGCCCAGGGGTGAGTCAGCCCCAGCATTTT.

This clonotype appeared a few times. The chain recombines TRBV20-1 with TRBJ2-3; possible D gene TRBD2, 7 bases. The germline V and J ends were trimmed by 4 bases and 0 bases, with 11 bases remaining between them. CDR3 length equals 14 residues. CDR1 DFQATT and CDR2 SNEGSKA come from the germline V gene (reference sequence). The CDR3 DNA is TGCAGTGCTACCGGGGGGACAAGCACAGATACGCAGTATTTT. Protein: CSATGGTSTDTQYF.

The table lists this clonotype with a few counts. The rearrangement joins TRBV9 to TRBJ2-3; D may be TRBD2 (5 bases). The CDR3 consists of 14 residues. The ends were cut back, 4 bases at V and 4 bases at J, with 13 bases in the middle. In germline, CDR1 is SGDLS, CDR2 YYNGEE. The CDR3 DNA reads as TGTGCCAGCAGCACAACGGACTGGGCAGATACGCAGTATTTT. It is translated as CASSTTDWADTQYF.

This clonotype was recorded a few times. The gene calls are TRBV6-1 and TRBJ2-4; D unclear. Between the trimmed V and J ends, which lost 5 bases and 2 bases, there was a span of 13 bases. The CDR3 is 15 residues long. From germline, CDR1 is MNHNS and CDR2 SASEGT. DNA of the CDR3: TGTGCCAGCAGTCCGAGACTGTTGACCAAAAACATTCAGTACTTC. Translated: CASSPRLLTKNIQYF.

This clonotype showed up just a few times. The chain recombines TRBV25-1 with TRBJ2-7, with 7 nucleotides matching TRBD1. Looked up from germline, CDR1 is MGHDK and CDR2 is SYGVNS. The V and J ends lost 8 bases and 3 bases, in that order; junction bases with no gene match: 10. CDR3 length: 14 residues. The DNA for the CDR3 is TGTGCCAGCTCTGATCCGGGACAGTACTACGAGCAGTACTTC. It specifies CASSDPGQYYEQYF.

The chain joins TRBV6-2 or TRBV6-3 to TRBJ2-7; TRBD1 is a possible D gene (6 bases). Between the trimmed V and J ends, which lost 9 bases and 2 bases, there was a span of 17 bases. The CDR3 runs to 14 residues. CDR1 and CDR2 from the germline V gene are MNHEY and SVGEGT. This CDR3 reads CASNLNRATYEQYF. The CDR3, as DNA: TGTGCCAGTAATCTTAACAGGGCCACCTACGAGCAGTACTTC.

This clonotype was detected only a few times. The chain employs TRBV20-1 and TRBJ2-7; no clear D. V lost 6 bases, J lost 0 bases, and 12 bases lay in between. Germline V lookup: CDR1 DFQATT, CDR2 SNEGSKA (reference sequence). The CDR3 length is 13 residues. The DNA for the CDR3 is TGCAGTGCACCTCAGGAAAGCTCCTACGAGCAGTACTTC. It is translated as CSAPQESSYEQYF.

This clonotype has a count of ten or more. The rearrangement uses TRBV5-1 and TRBJ1-2; 7 bases are a match to TRBD1. V shed 2 bases, J shed 5 bases, and the junction held 6 bases outside the gene matches. There are 14 residues in the CDR3. Germline assignment: CDR1 SGHRS and CDR2 YFSETQ. CDR3 DNA: TGCGCCAGCAGCTTTGGCGGGACAGCATATGGCTACACCTTC. Translation: CASSFGGTAYGYTF. Full variable domain (rest looked up from reference TRBV5-1 and TRBJ1-2): KAGVTQTPRYLIKTRGQQVTLSCSPISGHRSVSWYQQTPGQGLQFLFEYFSETQRNKGNFPGRFSGRQFSNSRSEMNVSTLELGDSALYLCASSFGGTAYGYTFGSGTRLTVV.

The chain carries TRBV5-1 and TRBJ2-1; maybe TRBD1 (5 bases). Germline V gene lookup returns CDR1 SGHRS and CDR2 YFSETQ. There are 14 residues in the CDR3. The V end was cut by 4 bases, the J end by 4 bases, with 12 bases between. The CDR3 DNA sequence: TGCGCCAGCAGCACGACAGCGTCGTACAATGAGCAGTTCTTC. Protein: CASSTTASYNEQFF. The variable domain in full, completed from reference TRBV5-1 and TRBJ2-1, reads KAGVTQTPRYLIKTRGQQVTLSCSPISGHRSVSWYQQTPGQGLQFLFEYFSETQRNKGNFPGRFSGRQFSNSRSEMNVSTLELGDSALYLCASSTTASYNEQFFGPGTRLTVL.

The chain links TRBV5-4 to TRBJ1-2; 8 bases are a match to TRBD1. The CDR3 is made up of 15 amino acids. CDR1 SGHNT and CDR2 YYREEE come from the germline V gene (reference sequence). Trimming cost V 4 bases and J 1 base; bases outside gene matches: 6. The DNA of the CDR3 is TGTGCCAGCAGCCTGGGACAGGTTATTAACTATGGCTACACCTTC. Its protein product is CASSLGQVINYGYTF.

This clonotype has more than one count but fewer than ten. The rearrangement joins TRBV20-1 to TRBJ1-2; 9 nucleotides agree with TRBD1. CDR1 DFQATT and CDR2 SNEGSKA come from the germline V gene (reference sequence). The V gene end was trimmed by 4 bases and the J gene end by 8 bases; junction bases not matched to a gene: 5. This CDR3 is built from 12 residues. CDR3 DNA: TGCAGTGCTAAACAGGGGGCCAGGGGCTACACCTTC. Its protein is CSAKQGARGYTF.

CDR3 sequence (DNA): TGCGCCAGCAGCTTGGGAACATCCGCGAACACCGGGGAGCTGTTTTTT. This sequence encodes CASSLGTSANTGELFF. V is TRBV5-1 and J is TRBJ2-2; D is unresolved. The V end was cut by 0 bases, the J end by 0 bases, with 9 bases between. Germline assignment: CDR1 SGHRS and CDR2 YFSETQ. This CDR3 is 16 amino acids long.